Following are 9 T cell receptor beta chains from one sample sequenced in a study of OX40 agonist ivuxolimab in advanced cancers. The protocol was immunoSEQ multiplex PCR, while the TCRdb copy is restricted to in-frame clones and leaves out a portion. This table has 100,000 to 110,000 clones, about 91% appearing once. Sequenced material: CD4+ or CD8+ T cells sorted from blood, taken in a trial of the OX40 agonist ivuxolimab. All receptors derive from an adult with an advanced solid tumor such as melanoma, head and neck, liver or kidney cancer.

The chain employs TRBV28 and TRBJ2-1; 14 nucleotides align to TRBD2. Germline V lookup: CDR1 MDHEN, CDR2 SYDVKM. The CDR3 consists of 17 residues. The V segment lost 3 bases and the J segment 11 bases; nucleotides outside the gene matches: 12. In DNA form, the CDR3 reads TGTGCCAGCAGTTTTGCCTCGACCGGACTAGCGGGAGGACAGCAGTTCTTC. It yields the protein CASSFASTGLAGGQQFF.

This clone was detected a few times. The chain employs TRBV6-5 and TRBJ2-1; 10 bases agree with TRBD1. CDR1 is MNHEY and CDR2 is SVGAGI in the germline V gene. V lost 6 bases, J lost 7 bases, and 3 bases stayed unmatched. The CDR3 has 13 residues. CDR3 nucleotide sequence: TGTGCCAGCAGCAGGACAGGGGGGAATGAGCAGTTCTTC. It is translated as CASSRTGGNEQFF.

The gene calls are TRBV9 and TRBJ1-1, with TRBD1 matching over 8 bases. Germline trimming cut 0 bases from V and 4 bases from J; bases unmatched to any gene: 5. Germline lookup yields CDR1 SGDLS and CDR2 YYNGEE. There are 15 residues in the CDR3. In nucleotides, the CDR3 is TGTGCCAGCAGCGTAGATGCAGGGGGCTTCACTGAAGCTTTCTTT. Protein product: CASSVDAGGFTEAFF.

This chain connects TRBV7-2 to TRBJ2-5, with 7 bases identical to TRBD1. The better agreement between TRBJ2-7 and the DNA end casts doubt on the J call. The CDR3 sequence is 16 residues long. Germline loops: CDR1 SGHTA, CDR2 FQGNSA. This chain's CDR3 is CASSSGNPGQNYEQYF. CDR3 coding DNA: TGTGCCAGCAGCTCGGGGAACCCGGGACAGAACTACGAGCAGTACTTC.

The chain employs TRBV29-1 and TRBJ2-1; D may be TRBD1 (6 bases). Germline CDR1 reads SQVTM; CDR2 reads ANQGSEA. The CDR3 extends over 14 amino acids. The V and J ends lost 3 bases and 4 bases respectively, with 13 bases between them. The CDR3 nucleotides read TGCAGCGTTGATAGTCAGGGGCTTTACAATGAGCAGTTCTTC. Its translation is CSVDSQGLYNEQFF.

The chain couples TRBV27 to TRBJ2-7; 12 bases align to TRBD2. After removal of 7 bases from V and 4 bases from J, the junction contained 8 bases not matched to a gene. This CDR3 comprises 15 residues. Germline lookup yields CDR1 MNHEY and CDR2 SMNVEV (reference sequence). The CDR3 nucleotides are TGTGCCAGCAAACCAGGACTAGCGGGAATGTACGAGCAGTACTTC. Amino acids: CASKPGLAGMYEQYF.

This clone was detected only once. The gene calls are TRBV2 and TRBJ2-7; 9 nucleotides line up with TRBD2. V shed 2 bases, J shed 3 bases, and the junction held 11 bases outside the gene matches. The CDR3 contains 17 residues. Germline V gene data show CDR1 as SNHLY and CDR2 as FYNNEI. The CDR3 sequence is CASSELQLSGRYYEQYF. Here the CDR3 DNA reads TGTGCCAGCAGTGAATTACAGTTGAGCGGGAGGTACTACGAGCAGTACTTC.

The rearrangement links TRBV6-5 to TRBJ2-7, with TRBD2 matching over 7 bases. Per the germline V gene, CDR1 is MNHEY and CDR2 is SVGAGI. After removal of 10 bases from V and 0 bases from J, the junction contained 6 bases not matched to a gene. This CDR3 is 13 amino acids long. In DNA, the CDR3 is TGTGCCACCCGCCGGGGGGTCTCCTACGAGCAGTACTTC. As protein: CATRRGVSYEQYF.

This clone was seen a handful of times. V is TRBV4-2 and J is TRBJ1-5; D is unclear. V was clipped by 1 base and J by 7 bases, with 14 bases between them. This CDR3 comprises 15 residues. CDR1 and CDR2 from the germline V gene are LGHNA and YNFKEQ. In nucleotides, the CDR3 is TGTGCCAGCAGCCAAGGTGGAAGGGTAGGGCAGCCCCAGCATTTT. The encoded protein is CASSQGGRVGQPQHF.